This TCR beta chain derives from a study of Ad26.COV2.S vaccination and SARS-CoV-2 variants. Generated by immunoSEQ multiplex PCR, the TCRdb table keeps only in-frame clones and is missing some. Of some 400,000 clones in the sample, about 91% were seen once. Trimming pared 6 bases from V and 3 bases from J, leaving 11 bases between. Germline lookup yields CDR1 MRHNA and CDR2 SNTAGT. There are 14 residues in the CDR3. Treatment denoted: roughly 18 received Ad26.COV2.S at low or high dose, single or two shots; 5 received placebo; per-sample allocation not given. It was on day 63 after the first vaccine or placebo injection that samples were taken.

The sequence was obtained from a person aged 18-65 years who received the Ad26.COV2.S COVID-19 vaccine or a placebo. The input for sequencing was peripheral blood, taken in a trial of Ad26.COV2.S vaccine versus placebo. The chain has TRBV6-4 and TRBJ2-2; D not certain. CDR3 DNA: TGTGCCAGCAGAGCAGAGTTCGACACCGGGGAGCTGTTTTTT. This translates into CASRAEFDTGELFF.